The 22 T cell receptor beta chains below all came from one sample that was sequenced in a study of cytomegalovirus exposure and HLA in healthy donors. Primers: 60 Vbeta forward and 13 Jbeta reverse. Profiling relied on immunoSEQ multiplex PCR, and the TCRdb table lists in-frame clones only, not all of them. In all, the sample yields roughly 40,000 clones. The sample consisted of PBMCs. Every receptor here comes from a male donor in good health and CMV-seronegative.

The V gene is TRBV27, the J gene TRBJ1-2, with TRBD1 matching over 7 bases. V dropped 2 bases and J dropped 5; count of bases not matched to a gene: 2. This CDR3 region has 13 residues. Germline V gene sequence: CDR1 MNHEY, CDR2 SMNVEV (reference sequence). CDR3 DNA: TGTGCCAGCAGTTTAGCACAGGGGTATGGCTACACCTTC. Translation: CASSLAQGYGYTF.

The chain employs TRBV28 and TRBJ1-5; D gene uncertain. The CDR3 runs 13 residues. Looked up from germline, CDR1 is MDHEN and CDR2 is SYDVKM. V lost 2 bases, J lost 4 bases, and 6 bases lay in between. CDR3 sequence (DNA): TGTGCCAGCAGTTTAGCGGGGAATCAGCCCCAGCATTTT. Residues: CASSLAGNQPQHF. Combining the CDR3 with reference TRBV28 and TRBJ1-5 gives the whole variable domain DVKVTQSSRYLVKRTGEKVFLECVQDMDHENMFWYRQDPGLGLRLIYFSYDVKMKEKGDIPEGYSVSREKKERFSLILESASTNQTSMYLCASSLAGNQPQHFGDGTRLSIL.

The CDR3 coding sequence is TGTGCCAGCTCACCCTACCCATTTAACACTGAAGCTTTCTTT. Its translation is CASSPYPFNTEAFF. The chain couples TRBV18 to TRBJ1-1; D gene ambiguous. The V and J ends lost 3 bases and 2 bases respectively, with 10 bases between them. Germline V gene data show CDR1 as KGHSH and CDR2 as LQKENI. The CDR3 loop spans 14 amino acids.

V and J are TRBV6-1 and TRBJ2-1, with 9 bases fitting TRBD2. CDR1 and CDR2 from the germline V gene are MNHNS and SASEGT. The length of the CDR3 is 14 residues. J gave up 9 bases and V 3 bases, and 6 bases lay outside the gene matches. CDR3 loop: CASSDGGGASEQFF. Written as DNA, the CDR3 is TGTGCCAGCAGTGACGGCGGGGGGGCCAGTGAGCAGTTCTTC.

CDR3 sequence reads: CASSPDARLPNYGYTF. CDR3 nucleotide sequence: TGTGCCAGCAGCCCCGACGCTCGACTCCCAAACTATGGCTACACCTTC. The rearrangement links TRBV7-9 to TRBJ1-2; D unclear. Germline V CDR1 and CDR2: SEHNR, FQNEAQ (reference sequence). V lost 5 bases and J lost 2, with 18 bases in between. This CDR3 is 16 amino acids long.

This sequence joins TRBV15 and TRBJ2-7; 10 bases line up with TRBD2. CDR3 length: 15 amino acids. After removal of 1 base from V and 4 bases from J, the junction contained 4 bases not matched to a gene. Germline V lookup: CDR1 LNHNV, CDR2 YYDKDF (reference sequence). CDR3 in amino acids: CATSRGLAGEYEQYF. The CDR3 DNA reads TGTGCCACCAGCAGAGGGCTAGCGGGGGAGTACGAGCAGTACTTC.

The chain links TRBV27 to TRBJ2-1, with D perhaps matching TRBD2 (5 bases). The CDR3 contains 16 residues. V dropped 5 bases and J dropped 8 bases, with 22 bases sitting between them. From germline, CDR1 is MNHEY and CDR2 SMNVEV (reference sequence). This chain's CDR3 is CASSPVDSRFMDEQFF. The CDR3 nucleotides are TGTGCCAGCAGTCCAGTGGACTCCCGATTTATGGATGAGCAGTTCTTC.

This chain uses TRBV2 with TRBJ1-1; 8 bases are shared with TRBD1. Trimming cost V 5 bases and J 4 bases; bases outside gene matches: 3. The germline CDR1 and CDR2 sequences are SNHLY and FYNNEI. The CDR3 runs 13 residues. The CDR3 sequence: CASSRQGPTEAFF. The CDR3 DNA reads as TGTGCCAGCAGTCGACAGGGGCCCACTGAAGCTTTCTTT.

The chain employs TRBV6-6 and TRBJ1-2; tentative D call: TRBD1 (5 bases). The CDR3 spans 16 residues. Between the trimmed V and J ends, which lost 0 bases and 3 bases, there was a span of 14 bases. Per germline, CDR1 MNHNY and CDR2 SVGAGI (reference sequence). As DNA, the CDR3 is TGTGCCAGCAGTTACTCGAGGGGCCCGGGGGACTATGGCTACACCTTC. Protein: CASSYSRGPGDYGYTF.

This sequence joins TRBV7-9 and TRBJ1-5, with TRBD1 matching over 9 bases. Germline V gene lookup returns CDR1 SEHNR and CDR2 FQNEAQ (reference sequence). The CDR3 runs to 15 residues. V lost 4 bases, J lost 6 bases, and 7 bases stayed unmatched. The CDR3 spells CASSSSTGGGQPQHF. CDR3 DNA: TGTGCCAGCAGCTCCTCAACAGGGGGCGGTCAGCCCCAGCATTTT.

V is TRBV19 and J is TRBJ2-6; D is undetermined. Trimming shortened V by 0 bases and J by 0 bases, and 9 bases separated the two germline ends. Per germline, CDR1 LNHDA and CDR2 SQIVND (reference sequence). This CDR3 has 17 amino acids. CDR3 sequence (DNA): TGTGCCAGTAGTATAGATCGTCAGTTCTCTGGGGCCAACGTCCTGACTTTC. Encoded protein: CASSIDRQFSGANVLTF.

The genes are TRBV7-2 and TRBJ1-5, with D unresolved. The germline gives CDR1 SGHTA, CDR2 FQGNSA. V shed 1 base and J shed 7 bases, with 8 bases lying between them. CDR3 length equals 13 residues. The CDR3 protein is CASSLGPGQPQHF. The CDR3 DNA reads TGTGCCAGCAGCTTAGGCCCGGGACAGCCCCAGCATTTT.

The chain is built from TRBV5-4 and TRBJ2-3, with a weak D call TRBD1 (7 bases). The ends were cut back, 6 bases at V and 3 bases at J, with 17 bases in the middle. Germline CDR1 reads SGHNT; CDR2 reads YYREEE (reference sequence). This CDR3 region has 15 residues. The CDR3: CASKWSGGRTDTQYF. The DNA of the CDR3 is TGTGCCAGCAAATGGTCAGGGGGGCGGACAGATACGCAGTATTTT.

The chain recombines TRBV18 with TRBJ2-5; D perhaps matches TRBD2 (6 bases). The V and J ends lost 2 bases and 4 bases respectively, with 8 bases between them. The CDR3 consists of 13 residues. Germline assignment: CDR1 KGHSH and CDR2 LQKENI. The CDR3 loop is CASSPSGGETQYF. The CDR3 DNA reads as TGTGCCAGCTCACCATCCGGGGGAGAGACCCAGTACTTC.

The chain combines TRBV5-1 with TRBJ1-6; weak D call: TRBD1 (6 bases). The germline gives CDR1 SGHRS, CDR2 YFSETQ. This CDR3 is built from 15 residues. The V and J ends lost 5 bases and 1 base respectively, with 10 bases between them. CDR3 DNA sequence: TGCGCCAGCAGTTTACAGGGATCCTATAATTCACCCCTCCACTTT. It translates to CASSLQGSYNSPLHF.

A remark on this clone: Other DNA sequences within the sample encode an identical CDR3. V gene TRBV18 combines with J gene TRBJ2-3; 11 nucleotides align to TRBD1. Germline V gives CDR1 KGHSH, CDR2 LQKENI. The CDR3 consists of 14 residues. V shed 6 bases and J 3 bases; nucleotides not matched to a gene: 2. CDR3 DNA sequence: TGTGCCAGCTCCCGGGACAGGGGGACAGATACGCAGTATTTT. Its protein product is CASSRDRGTDTQYF. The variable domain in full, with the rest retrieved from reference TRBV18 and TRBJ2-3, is NAGVMQNPRHLVRRRGQEARLRCSPMKGHSHVYWYRQLPEEGLKFMVYLQKENIIDESGMPKERFSAEFPKEGPSILRIQQVVRGDSAAYFCASSRDRGTDTQYFGPGTRLTVL.

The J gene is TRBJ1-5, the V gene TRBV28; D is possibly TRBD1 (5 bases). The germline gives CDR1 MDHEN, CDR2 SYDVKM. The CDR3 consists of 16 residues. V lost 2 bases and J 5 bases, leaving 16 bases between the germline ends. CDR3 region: CASSLTLGPRDQPQHF. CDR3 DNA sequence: TGTGCCAGCAGTTTAACTTTGGGGCCGCGTGATCAGCCCCAGCATTTT.

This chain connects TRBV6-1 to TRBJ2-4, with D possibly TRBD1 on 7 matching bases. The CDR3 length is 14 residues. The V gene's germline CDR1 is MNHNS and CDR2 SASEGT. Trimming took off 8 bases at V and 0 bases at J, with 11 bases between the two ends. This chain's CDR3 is CASSGGLAKNIQYF. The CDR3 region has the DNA TGTGCCAGCTCAGGGGGGCTAGCCAAAAACATTCAGTACTTC.

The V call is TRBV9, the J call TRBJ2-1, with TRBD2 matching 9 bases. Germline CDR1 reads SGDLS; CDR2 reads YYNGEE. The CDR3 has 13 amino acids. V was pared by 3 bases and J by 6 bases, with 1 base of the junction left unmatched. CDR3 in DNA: TGTGCCAGCAGCGCGGGACTAGCCAATGAGCAGTTCTTC. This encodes CASSAGLANEQFF. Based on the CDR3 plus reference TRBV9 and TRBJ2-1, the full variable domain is DSGVTQTPKHLITATGQRVTLRCSPRSGDLSVYWYQQSLDQGLQFLIQYYNGEERAKGNILERFSAQQFPDLHSELNLSSLELGDSALYFCASSAGLANEQFFGPGTRLTVL.

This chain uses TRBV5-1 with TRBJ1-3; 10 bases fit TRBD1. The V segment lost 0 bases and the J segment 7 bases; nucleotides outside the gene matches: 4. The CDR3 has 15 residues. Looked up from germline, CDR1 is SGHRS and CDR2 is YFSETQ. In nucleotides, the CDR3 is TGCGCCAGCAGCTTGGCCACGGGACAGGGGAACACCATATATTTT. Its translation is CASSLATGQGNTIYF. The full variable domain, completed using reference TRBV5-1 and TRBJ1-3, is KAGVTQTPRYLIKTRGQQVTLSCSPISGHRSVSWYQQTPGQGLQFLFEYFSETQRNKGNFPGRFSGRQFSNSRSEMNVSTLELGDSALYLCASSLATGQGNTIYFGEGSWLTVV.

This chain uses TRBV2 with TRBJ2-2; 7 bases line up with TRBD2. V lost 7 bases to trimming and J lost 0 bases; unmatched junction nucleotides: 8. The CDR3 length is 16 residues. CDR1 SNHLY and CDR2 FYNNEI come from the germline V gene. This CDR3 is CASMWSGVSNTGELFF. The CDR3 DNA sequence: TGTGCCAGCATGTGGAGCGGGGTATCGAACACCGGGGAGCTGTTTTTT.

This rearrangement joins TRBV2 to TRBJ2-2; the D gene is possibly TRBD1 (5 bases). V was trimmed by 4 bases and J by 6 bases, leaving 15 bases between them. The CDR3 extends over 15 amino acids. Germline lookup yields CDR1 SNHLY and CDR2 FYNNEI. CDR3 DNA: TGTGCCAGCAGTGGGGTAAGGGGCAGAGCCGGGGAGCTGTTTTTT. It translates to CASSGVRGRAGELFF. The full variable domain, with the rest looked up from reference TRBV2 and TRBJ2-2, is EPEVTQTPSHQVTQMGQEVILRCVPISNHLYFYWYRQILGQKVEFLVSFYNNEISEKSEIFDDQFSVERPDGSNFTLKIRSTKLEDSAMYFCASSGVRGRAGELFFGEGSRLTVL.